Below, 30 T cell receptor beta chains from the same sample are listed, as sequenced in a study of blood T cell repertoires in COVID-19. Here immunoSEQ multiplex PCR was the method, and the copy in TCRdb shows in-frame clones only, minus some. Here the sample spans about 41,000 clones, more than 75% being singletons. Material: peripheral blood. These receptors all stem from a human donor in a cohort sampled during active COVID-19.

The chain couples TRBV29-1 to TRBJ1-2; D is perhaps TRBD1 (6 bases). Per germline, CDR1 SQVTM and CDR2 ANQGSEA. The V and J ends lost 6 bases and 6 bases respectively, with 14 bases between them. The CDR3 sequence is 12 residues long. In DNA form, the CDR3 reads TGCAGCGTCGCACAGGGAATCAATGGCTACACCTTC. It specifies CSVAQGINGYTF.

This rearrangement joins TRBV24-1 to TRBJ1-2; TRBD1 agrees at 9 bases. CDR1 is KGHDR, CDR2 SFDVKD, per germline. J was trimmed by 3 bases and V by 3 bases; bases with no gene match: 4. The CDR3 contains 15 residues. CDR3 DNA sequence: TGTGCCACCAGTGATCCCACAGGGGGCGACTATGGCTACACCTTC. This translates into CATSDPTGGDYGYTF.

The CDR3 spells CATLHPQDGYTEAFF. CDR3 bases: TGTGCCACCCTCCACCCGCAGGATGGGTACACTGAAGCTTTCTTT. The chain is built from TRBV10-3 and TRBJ1-1; D uncertain. Germline CDR1 reads ENHRY; CDR2 reads SYGVKD. Trimming shortened V by 10 bases and J by 3 bases, and 21 bases separated the two germline ends. CDR3 length: 15 residues.

The chain has TRBV9 and TRBJ2-3; no reliable D call. V was trimmed by 2 bases and J by 3 bases, leaving 13 bases between them. CDR3 length: 15 residues. Germline CDR1 and CDR2: SGDLS and YYNGEE. This CDR3 is CASSVRLAVTDTQYF. CDR3 coding DNA: TGTGCCAGCAGCGTTAGACTTGCAGTGACAGATACGCAGTATTTT.

This clone was seen a few times. J is TRBJ1-2 and V is TRBV2; a possible D gene is TRBD1 (6 bases). CDR1 is SNHLY and CDR2 is FYNNEI in the germline V gene. CDR3 length equals 14 residues. Between the trimmed V and J ends, which lost 2 bases and 4 bases, there was a span of 11 bases. The CDR3 loop is CASSETGSVYGYTF. The CDR3 bases are TGTGCCAGCAGTGAAACAGGGTCGGTCTATGGCTACACCTTC.

The J gene is TRBJ1-2, the V gene TRBV28, with D hard to call. Germline CDR1 MDHEN, CDR2 SYDVKM. The CDR3 totals 14 residues. Trimming stripped 8 bases from V and 4 bases from J, with 17 bases between. As DNA, the CDR3 is TGTGCCAGCGAACCCCTGCAGTCGGGCTATGGCTACACCTTC. Residues: CASEPLQSGYGYTF.

This rearrangement joins TRBV7-3 to TRBJ2-2; D is unclear. V was cut by 4 bases and J by 3 bases, with 3 bases left in between. Germline CDR1 and CDR2: SGHTA and FQGTGA. The CDR3 is 12 amino acids. This CDR3 is CASSSDTGELFF. In nucleotides, the CDR3 is TGTGCCAGCAGCTCCGACACCGGGGAGCTGTTTTTT. Full variable domain (outside the CDR3, taken from reference TRBV7-3 and TRBJ2-2): GAGVSQTPSNKVTEKGKYVELRCDPISGHTALYWYRQSLGQGPEFLIYFQGTGAADDSGLPNDRFFAVRPEGSVSTLKIQRTERGDSAVYLCASSSDTGELFFGEGSRLTVL.

This chain uses TRBV28 with TRBJ1-6; D may be TRBD1 (5 bases). V lost 3 bases, J lost 8 bases, and 20 bases lay in between. Germline CDR1 MDHEN, CDR2 SYDVKM. CDR3 length: 17 residues. The CDR3 DNA reads TGTGCCAGCAGTTTCCCCGGCAGGGCGTCGCGTTATTCACCCCTCCACTTT. Translating it yields CASSFPGRASRYSPLHF.

V usage is TRBV25-1 and J usage is TRBJ1-3; a possible D gene is TRBD1 (5 bases). Germline V lookup: CDR1 MGHDK, CDR2 SYGVNS. CDR3 length: 14 amino acids. V was trimmed by 7 bases and J by 4 bases, leaving 14 bases between them. The CDR3 DNA follows: TGTGCCAGCACCGCCCCGACAGTCGGAAACACCATATATTTT. Its translation is CASTAPTVGNTIYF.

The chain carries TRBV30 and TRBJ1-4, with unresolved D. CDR1 is GTSNPN, CDR2 SVGIG, per germline (reference sequence). The CDR3 runs 13 residues. Trimming cost V 2 bases and J 5 bases, with 9 bases left between them. For the CDR3, the DNA is TGTGCCTGGAGTTCTCAGACAAATGAAAAACTGTTTTTT. Translated, it gives CAWSSQTNEKLFF. Based on the CDR3 plus reference TRBV30 and TRBJ1-4, the full variable domain is SQTIHQWPATLVQPVGSPLSLECTVEGTSNPNLYWYRQAAGRGLQLLFYSVGIGQISSEVPQNLSASRPQDRQFILSSKKLLLSDSGFYLCAWSSQTNEKLFFGSGTQLSVL.

The chain links TRBV19 to TRBJ1-6; D ambiguous. There are 15 residues in the CDR3. Germline V gene lookup returns CDR1 LNHDA and CDR2 SQIVND (reference sequence). V gave up 7 bases and J gave up 0 bases, with 10 bases separating them. For the CDR3, the DNA is TGTGCCAGTAATATCGGGAGCTCCTATAATTCACCCCTCCACTTT. Encoded protein: CASNIGSSYNSPLHF.

The V and J genes are TRBV5-3 and TRBJ2-3; 7 nucleotides align to TRBD2. TRBV5-3 is labeled an ORF, and its function is uncertain. The CDR3 is made up of 15 amino acids. After removal of 0 bases from V and 5 bases from J, the junction contained 6 bases not matched to a gene. This CDR3 is CARSLVGGPGDTQYF. The CDR3 bases are TGTGCCAGAAGCTTGGTGGGAGGGCCTGGAGATACGCAGTATTTT.

This clone was seen only once. The chain has TRBV10-3 and TRBJ2-5; maybe TRBD2 (5 bases). V lost 3 bases and J 5 bases, leaving 16 bases between the germline ends. The CDR3 runs 15 residues. The germline V gene encodes CDR1 ENHRY and CDR2 SYGVKD. The CDR3 region is CAISDTGTRTETQYF. CDR3 nucleotides: TGTGCCATCAGTGATACCGGCACTAGGACTGAGACCCAGTACTTC.

The chain employs TRBV9 and TRBJ1-6; no clear D gene. Germline values: CDR1 SGDLS, CDR2 YYNGEE. V was clipped by 3 bases and J by 6 bases, with 7 bases between them. This CDR3 is built from 13 residues. The DNA for the CDR3 is TGTGCCAGCAGCGGCGTCCCTAATTCACCCCTCCACTTT. Translating it yields CASSGVPNSPLHF.

This chain joins TRBV4-1 and TRBJ2-7; the match to TRBD2 covers 9 bases. The V and J ends lost 3 bases and 4 bases, in that order; junction bases with no gene match: 19. The CDR3 has 19 residues. Germline V gene lookup returns CDR1 MGHRA and CDR2 YSYEKL. The CDR3, as DNA: TGCGCCAGCAGCCAGATGAGGGGCAAAAAGGGACTAGCTAGGTACGAGCAGTACTTC. Its protein is CASSQMRGKKGLARYEQYF.

J is TRBJ1-2 and V is TRBV30; TRBD1 aligns across 9 bases. The germline gives CDR1 GTSNPN, CDR2 SVGIG (reference sequence). This CDR3 is 13 amino acids long. V shed 3 bases and J 8 bases; nucleotides not matched to a gene: 7. The CDR3 DNA follows: TGTGCCTGGAGGGAGGGACAGGGTGGCGGCTACACCTTC. Its translation is CAWREGQGGGYTF. The entire variable domain, with the rest obtained from reference TRBV30 and TRBJ1-2, is as follows: SQTIHQWPATLVQPVGSPLSLECTVEGTSNPNLYWYRQAAGRGLQLLFYSVGIGQISSEVPQNLSASRPQDRQFILSSKKLLLSDSGFYLCAWREGQGGGYTFGSGTRLTVV.

The V and J genes are TRBV13 and TRBJ2-7, with 9 bases lining up with TRBD1. The CDR3 spans 13 residues. Germline V gene lookup returns CDR1 PRHDT and CDR2 FYEKMQ (reference sequence). With V trimmed by 5 bases and J by 5 bases, 4 bases remained unmatched. The CDR3 bases are TGTGCCAGCAGCACCGGGACAGGGAACGAGCAGTACTTC. This gives the protein CASSTGTGNEQYF.

The rearrangement uses TRBV6-5 and TRBJ1-1, with a possible D match to TRBD1 (5 bases). Looked up from germline, CDR1 is MNHEY and CDR2 is SVGAGI. Deletions cut 7 bases from V and 1 base from J, with 10 bases between. CDR3 length: 13 residues. CDR3 coding DNA: TGTGCCAGCACCACGGGGGGGAACACTGAAGCTTTCTTT. This sequence encodes CASTTGGNTEAFF.

The J gene is TRBJ2-2, the V gene TRBV5-6; 8 bases agree with TRBD2. V was pared by 3 bases and J by 0 bases, with 10 bases of the junction left unmatched. Germline assignment: CDR1 SGHDT and CDR2 YYEEEE. CDR3 length: 18 residues. In DNA, the CDR3 is TGTGCCAGCAGCTCCACAGCGGGAGCGGTCCCGAACACCGGGGAGCTGTTTTTT. Amino acid sequence: CASSSTAGAVPNTGELFF.

The rearrangement links TRBV12-3 or TRBV12-4 to TRBJ2-5; 7 nucleotides line up with TRBD1. Germline trimming cut 7 bases from V and 2 bases from J; bases unmatched to any gene: 4. CDR3 size: 13 residues. CDR3 sequence: CASTGTVQETQYF. CDR3 bases: TGTGCCAGCACCGGGACAGTACAAGAGACCCAGTACTTC.

This chain links TRBV6-1 with TRBJ2-3; 9 positions agree with TRBD2. The CDR3 covers 20 residues. The J segment lost 0 bases and the V segment lost 4 bases, leaving 17 bases of the junction unmatched. CDR1 is MNHNS, CDR2 SASEGT, per germline. The CDR3 loop reads CASSGPRLTPSGTSTDTQYF. DNA of the CDR3: TGTGCCAGCAGTGGGCCCAGGCTAACTCCTAGCGGGACTAGCACAGATACGCAGTATTTT.

The chain recombines TRBV19 with TRBJ2-7, with 8 bases fitting TRBD1. CDR3 length: 17 amino acids. V was pared by 0 bases and J by 3 bases, with 10 bases of the junction left unmatched. CDR1 is LNHDA, CDR2 SQIVND, per germline (reference sequence). The CDR3 loop reads CASSIDKGTGRVYEQYF. The CDR3 DNA reads as TGTGCCAGTAGTATAGATAAGGGGACAGGCCGGGTCTACGAGCAGTACTTC.

V usage is TRBV27 and J usage is TRBJ1-6, with D unclear. Trimming took 10 bases from V and 9 from J, leaving 16 bases between them. The V gene's germline CDR1 is MNHEY and CDR2 SMNVEV (reference sequence). CDR3 size: 13 residues. CDR3 nucleotide sequence: TGTGCCACCAGAGTGGGAGGCGGTTCACCCCTCCACTTT. Amino acid sequence: CATRVGGGSPLHF.

This clone was seen once. The chain carries TRBV4-1 and TRBJ2-7, with 7 bases lining up with TRBD2. Looked up from germline, CDR1 is MGHRA and CDR2 is YSYEKL. After removal of 0 bases from V and 3 bases from J, the junction contained 5 bases not matched to a gene. This CDR3 contains 15 residues. CDR3 nucleotide sequence: TGCGCCAGCAGCCAAGATGGGACGGGAGGCTACGAGCAGTACTTC. Protein: CASSQDGTGGYEQYF.

The chain employs TRBV6-6 and TRBJ1-1; tentatively, D is TRBD1 (5 bases). CDR3 length equals 15 residues. Germline CDR1 is MNHNY and CDR2 is SVGAGI (reference sequence). The germline V and J ends were trimmed by 5 bases and 0 bases, with 13 bases remaining between them. In nucleotides, the CDR3 is TGTGCCAGCAGTCACACCCGACAGATGAACACTGAAGCTTTCTTT. Its translation is CASSHTRQMNTEAFF.

The gene calls are TRBV28 and TRBJ2-7; 7 bases agree with TRBD2. The germline gives CDR1 MDHEN, CDR2 SYDVKM. V trimming: 6 bases; J trimming: 3 bases; junction bases outside the gene matches: 8. The CDR3 runs to 14 residues. The CDR3 sequence: CASRTSILHYEQYF. The CDR3 region has the DNA TGTGCCAGCAGGACTAGCATCCTCCACTACGAGCAGTACTTC.

This chain joins TRBV6-1 and TRBJ1-6; D is undetermined. Germline V gene data show CDR1 as MNHNS and CDR2 as SASEGT. The CDR3 contains 20 residues. V was pared by 0 bases and J by 0 bases, with 18 bases between. CDR3 DNA sequence: TGTGCCAGCAGTGAAGCGCCCTGGGTTCTAGGGAGCTCCTATAATTCACCCCTCCACTTT. Translation gives CASSEAPWVLGSSYNSPLHF.

The chain recombines TRBV19 with TRBJ2-4; D not resolved. V lost 4 bases, J lost 0 bases, and 7 bases lay in between. Germline loops: CDR1 LNHDA, CDR2 SQIVND (reference sequence). The CDR3 contains 14 residues. This CDR3 is CASSTLGAKNIQYF. The CDR3 coding sequence is TGTGCCAGTAGTACCCTAGGAGCCAAAAACATTCAGTACTTC.

The chain couples TRBV28 to TRBJ2-1; the match to TRBD2 covers 8 bases. Germline trimming cut 5 bases from V and 3 bases from J; bases unmatched to any gene: 3. CDR1 is MDHEN and CDR2 is SYDVKM in the germline V gene. The CDR3 totals 14 residues. CDR3 protein: CASSPGLDYNEQFF. CDR3 in DNA: TGTGCCAGCAGTCCGGGACTAGACTACAATGAGCAGTTCTTC.

This chain uses TRBV28 with TRBJ2-7, with 11 positions matching TRBD1. The V gene's germline CDR1 is MDHEN and CDR2 SYDVKM. With V trimmed by 6 bases and J by 5 bases, 12 bases remained unmatched. CDR3 length: 16 residues. CDR3 residues: CASRPLRTGGGDEQYF. DNA of the CDR3: TGTGCCAGCAGGCCACTACGGACAGGGGGCGGGGACGAGCAGTACTTC.